These T cell receptor beta chains were read from a single sample in a study of CD8+ T cells in alopecia areata. Some clones are missing from TCRdb's copy, which holds only in-frame ones; the method was immunoSEQ multiplex PCR. The table shows about 250,000 clones, with 60% occurring only once. The material sequenced was CD4+ T cells sorted from blood, taken around week 54, from a patient treated with tofacitinib. These receptors were collected from a human donor with alopecia areata. Each CDR3 is given with its conserved first and last residue. The D gene is left open where the match is weak. Expanded clones are given a class, and other clones once, few, many or no size at all.

d_call: -; j_call: TRBJ1-2; clone_size: -; v_call: TRBV4-3; cdr3_aa: CASSQVPAQSYGYTF; cdr3_nt: TGCGCCAGCAGCCAAGTTCCCGCCCAGTCCTATGGCTACACCTTC
d_call: -; j_call: TRBJ2-1; clone_size: -; v_call: TRBV10-3; cdr3_aa: CAISEQQPYNEQFF; cdr3_nt: TGTGCCATCAGTGAACAACAACCCTACAATGAGCAGTTCTTC
d_call: TRBD1; j_call: TRBJ1-5; clone_size: once; v_call: TRBV29-1; cdr3_aa: CSVKETGLLQPQHF; cdr3_nt: TGCAGCGTTAAAGAGACAGGGCTTTTGCAGCCCCAGCATTTT
d_call: -; j_call: TRBJ2-2; clone_size: -; v_call: TRBV5-1; cdr3_aa: CASSLRQANTGELFF; cdr3_nt: TGCGCCAGCAGCTTGAGACAGGCGAACACCGGGGAGCTGTTTTTT
d_call: TRBD1; j_call: TRBJ2-7; clone_size: few; v_call: TRBV29-1; cdr3_aa: CSGGTAYEQYF; cdr3_nt: TGCAGCGGGGGGACAGCCTACGAGCAGTACTTC
d_call: -; j_call: TRBJ1-6; clone_size: -; v_call: TRBV5-1; cdr3_aa: CASSLNDSPLHF; cdr3_nt: TGCGCCAGCAGCTTGAACGATTCACCCCTCCACTTT
d_call: TRBD1; j_call: TRBJ2-5; clone_size: -; v_call: TRBV4-1; cdr3_aa: CASSQASDRRQETQYF; cdr3_nt: TGCGCCAGCAGCCAAGCCTCGGACAGGAGGCAAGAGACCCAGTACTTC
d_call: -; j_call: TRBJ2-1; clone_size: few; v_call: TRBV29-1; cdr3_aa: CSVEQRAKDNEQFF; cdr3_nt: TGCAGCGTTGAACAGCGGGCGAAGGACAATGAGCAGTTCTTC
d_call: TRBD1; j_call: TRBJ2-7; clone_size: -; v_call: TRBV29-1; cdr3_aa: CSVQTGGAYEQYF; cdr3_nt: TGCAGCGTGCAGACAGGGGGAGCCTACGAGCAGTACTTC
d_call: -; j_call: TRBJ2-7; clone_size: -; v_call: TRBV29-1; cdr3_aa: CSVEDGAVYEQYF; cdr3_nt: TGCAGCGTTGAAGACGGGGCCGTCTACGAGCAGTACTTC
d_call: -; j_call: TRBJ1-6; clone_size: -; v_call: TRBV6-6; cdr3_aa: CASSYSVGAYNSPLHF; cdr3_nt: TGTGCCAGCAGTTACTCCGTCGGAGCTTATAATTCACCCCTCCACTTT
d_call: -; j_call: TRBJ1-1; clone_size: few; v_call: TRBV5-6; cdr3_aa: CASSLGSNTEAFF; cdr3_nt: TGTGCCAGCAGCTTGGGATCCAACACTGAAGCTTTCTTT
d_call: TRBD2; j_call: TRBJ2-5; clone_size: few; v_call: TRBV30; cdr3_aa: CAWSGGAFQETQYF; cdr3_nt: TGTGCCTGGAGCGGGGGGGCCTTCCAGGAGACCCAGTACTTC
d_call: -; j_call: TRBJ1-6; clone_size: -; v_call: TRBV6-5; cdr3_aa: CASSPPGGLASPLHF; cdr3_nt: TGTGCCAGCAGTCCTCCTGGAGGGCTGGCTTCACCCCTCCACTTT
d_call: -; j_call: TRBJ2-5; clone_size: -; v_call: TRBV5-1; cdr3_aa: CASSYRDTKQETQYF; cdr3_nt: TGCGCCAGCAGCTACCGGGACACTAAACAAGAGACCCAGTACTTC
d_call: -; j_call: TRBJ2-3; clone_size: once; v_call: TRBV5-6; cdr3_aa: CASSFSPSEPTDTQYF; cdr3_nt: TGTGCCAGCAGCTTCAGCCCCTCGGAGCCGACAGATACGCAGTATTTT
d_call: -; j_call: TRBJ1-5; clone_size: few; v_call: TRBV30; cdr3_aa: CAWSVLNLGGNPHQPQHF; cdr3_nt: TGTGCCTGGAGTGTACTGAACCTCGGGGGGAACCCCCATCAGCCCCAGCATTTT
d_call: TRBD1; j_call: TRBJ1-1; clone_size: -; v_call: TRBV29-1; cdr3_aa: CSVDGQGATEAFF; cdr3_nt: TGCAGCGTTGACGGACAGGGGGCCACTGAAGCTTTCTTT
d_call: -; j_call: TRBJ1-5; clone_size: -; v_call: TRBV18; cdr3_aa: CASSQTANQPQHF; cdr3_nt: TGTGCCAGCTCACAGACAGCTAATCAGCCCCAGCATTTT
d_call: -; j_call: TRBJ2-7; clone_size: -; v_call: TRBV4-2; cdr3_aa: CASSQAQQGNYEQYF; cdr3_nt: TGTGCCAGCAGCCAAGCCCAACAGGGAAACTACGAGCAGTACTTC
d_call: -; j_call: TRBJ2-7; clone_size: -; v_call: TRBV2; cdr3_aa: CASSELVLGEQYF; cdr3_nt: TGTGCCAGCAGTGAACTGGTGCTTGGGGAGCAGTACTTC
d_call: -; j_call: TRBJ2-7; clone_size: -; v_call: TRBV6-6; cdr3_aa: CASSITGFHSYEQYF; cdr3_nt: TGTGCCAGCAGTATTACCGGGTTCCACTCCTACGAGCAGTACTTC
d_call: TRBD1; j_call: TRBJ1-5; clone_size: once; v_call: TRBV30; cdr3_aa: CAWGTGGNQPQHF; cdr3_nt: TGTGCCTGGGGGACAGGGGGAAATCAGCCCCAGCATTTT
d_call: TRBD1; j_call: TRBJ1-1; clone_size: -; v_call: TRBV28; cdr3_aa: CASRIGDRNTEAFF; cdr3_nt: TGTGCCAGCAGGATTGGGGACAGGAACACTGAAGCTTTCTTT
d_call: -; j_call: TRBJ1-1; clone_size: -; v_call: TRBV6-5; cdr3_aa: CASSYSGATGTEAFF; cdr3_nt: TGTGCCAGCAGTTACTCGGGGGCCACCGGGACTGAAGCTTTCTTT
d_call: TRBD1; j_call: TRBJ2-3; clone_size: -; v_call: TRBV30; cdr3_aa: CAWGTGSDTQYF; cdr3_nt: TGTGCCTGGGGGACAGGGTCAGATACGCAGTATTTT
d_call: -; j_call: TRBJ2-6; clone_size: -; v_call: TRBV15; cdr3_aa: CATSRRGGANVLTF; cdr3_nt: TGTGCCACCAGCAGGAGAGGTGGGGCCAACGTCCTGACTTTC
d_call: -; j_call: TRBJ2-1; clone_size: -; v_call: TRBV5-1; cdr3_aa: CATRKEASYNEQFF; cdr3_nt: TGCGCCACCCGGAAGGAAGCCTCCTACAATGAGCAGTTCTTC
d_call: -; j_call: TRBJ1-2; clone_size: -; v_call: TRBV7-8; cdr3_aa: CASNFETAITRVNYGYTF; cdr3_nt: TGTGCCAGCAACTTTGAAACCGCTATCACTCGCGTTAACTATGGCTACACCTTC
d_call: TRBD1; j_call: TRBJ1-2; clone_size: -; v_call: TRBV27; cdr3_aa: CASSFSGGYGYTF; cdr3_nt: TGTGCCAGCAGTTTCTCAGGGGGCTATGGCTACACCTTC
d_call: -; j_call: TRBJ1-2; clone_size: -; v_call: TRBV2; cdr3_aa: CASTGTPNYGYTF; cdr3_nt: TGTGCCAGCACGGGGACACCTAACTATGGCTACACCTTC
d_call: -; j_call: TRBJ1-3; clone_size: -; v_call: TRBV7-9; cdr3_aa: CASSQAAAGNTIYF; cdr3_nt: TGTGCCAGCAGCCAGGCTGCCGCGGGAAACACCATATATTTT
d_call: -; j_call: TRBJ2-6; clone_size: -; v_call: TRBV5-1; cdr3_aa: CASSFAFSGANVLTF; cdr3_nt: TGCGCCAGCAGCTTCGCGTTCTCTGGGGCCAACGTCCTGACTTTC
d_call: -; j_call: TRBJ1-1; clone_size: -; v_call: TRBV29-1; cdr3_aa: CSVEGQPNTEAFF; cdr3_nt: TGCAGCGTTGAGGGGCAGCCGAACACTGAAGCTTTCTTT
d_call: -; j_call: TRBJ2-5; clone_size: -; v_call: TRBV7-8; cdr3_aa: CASSGSRDIRARETQYF; cdr3_nt: TGTGCCAGCAGCGGAAGTCGGGACATCAGAGCCCGGGAGACCCAGTACTTC